This TCR beta chain was sequenced in a study of cytomegalovirus exposure and HLA in healthy donors. In the study overall: Drawn from HLA-typed donors, about 85 million unique TCRs were held in an early data release.

The PCR used 60 Vbeta and 13 Jbeta primers. Measured with immunoSEQ multiplex PCR; TCRdb has only the in-frame clones, and not every one. The table lists 150,000 to 200,000 clones, 65% to 85% of them singletons. Trimming took off 5 bases at V and 3 bases at J, with 13 bases between the two ends. CDR1 and CDR2 from the germline V gene are SGHVS and FQNEAQ. The CDR3 contains 14 residues. This clone has just a few counts. What was sequenced was PBMCs. This rearrangement joins TRBV7-8 to TRBJ1-1; TRBD1 might be the D (5 bases). This TCR came from a female donor in good health and CMV-seronegative. The CDR3 is CASSVPGGYTEAFF. For the CDR3, the DNA is TGTGCCAGCAGCGTACCTGGGGGGTACACTGAAGCTTTCTTT.